A selection of T cell receptor beta chains follows, all from one sample in a study of T cells after yellow fever vaccination. MiXCR, run by TCRdb on the 5' RACE reads, gives a single entry per CDR3 protein. The sample lists 300,000 to 350,000 distinct CDR3 sequences, 3.5% to 4.5% occurring once. Source: PBMCs, taken 15 days after the yellow fever booster vaccination. These receptors came from a man aged 18 to 30 who received the YFV17D yellow fever vaccine. The CDR3 runs from the conserved cysteine through the conserved F or W. A D gene is named only where the DNA matches it firmly. Only some rows state a clone size, as once, few, many or a class for expanded clones.

>.|TRBJ2-1|TRBV5-1|.
CASSLAGGQGPNEQFF
TGCGCCAGCAGCTTGGCCGGGGGGCAGGGACCCAATGAGCAGTTCTTC
>.|TRBJ1-3|TRBV6-5|TRBD1
CASRETGGPGNTIYF
TGTGCCAGCAGGGAGACAGGGGGCCCCGGAAACACCATATATTTT
>few|TRBJ2-1|TRBV7-2|.
CASRLVEGANEQFF
TGTGCCAGCAGATTAGTCGAGGGTGCGAATGAGCAGTTCTTC
>many|TRBJ1-4|TRBV7-2|.
CASSLWGFPTNEKLFF
TGTGCCAGCAGCTTATGGGGGTTCCCAACTAATGAAAAACTGTTTTTT
>.|TRBJ2-1|TRBV5-6|TRBD2
CASSLGHGRSNEQFF
TGTGCCAGCAGCTTAGGGCACGGGAGGTCGAATGAGCAGTTCTTC
>.|TRBJ2-2|TRBV7-9|TRBD1
CASSPTDRSNTGELFF
TGTGCCAGCAGCCCGACGGACAGGTCGAACACCGGGGAGCTGTTTTTT
>few|TRBJ2-3|TRBV11-2|TRBD2
CASSPGVPLAMSTDTQYF
TGTGCCAGCAGCCCAGGCGTTCCACTAGCGATGAGCACAGATACGCAGTATTTT
>.|TRBJ2-7|TRBV4-3|.
CASSLVLRTDSYEQYF
TGCGCCAGCAGCCTAGTTTTGAGGACCGACTCCTACGAGCAGTACTTC
>many|TRBJ2-3|TRBV20-1|TRBD2
CSAYELAGGLGVTDTQYF
TGCAGTGCTTACGAACTAGCGGGGGGTTTGGGGGTCACAGATACGCAGTATTTT
>few|TRBJ1-1|TRBV3-1|.
CASRGGSLNTEAFF
TGTGCCAGCAGAGGGGGGAGCCTGAACACTGAAGCTTTCTTT
>many|TRBJ1-4|TRBV7-2|.
CASSLAPGHTNEKLFF
TGTGCCAGCAGCTTAGCCCCGGGACACACTAATGAAAAACTGTTTTTT